This TCR beta chain originates from a study of T cell repertoires in cytomegalovirus infection. This CDR3 region has 16 residues. CDR1 and CDR2 (germline): SGHNT, YENEEA. The V and J ends lost 5 bases and 10 bases, in that order; junction bases with no gene match: 13. The study, taken as a whole, reports: Cumulated frequencies of public TCR beta families served to identify carriers of CMV plus the relevant HLA.

Notes on this clonotype: Its specificity is not known.

A single record per CDR3 protein comes from TCRdb applying MiXCR to the reads. This table has 150,000 to 160,000 distinct CDR3 sequences, 23% appearing once. This TCR was recovered from a human donor in good health (CMV status not recorded). Some clones in this sample may be carry-over from other donors' samples. V is TRBV11-3 and J is TRBJ2-1, with 11 bases fitting TRBD2. Sequenced: PBMCs. This CDR3 is CASSPGTSGVTCEQFF. The CDR3 nucleotides read TGTGCCAGCAGCCCAGGGACTAGCGGAGTCACCTGCGAGCAGTTCTTC.